The 25 T cell receptor beta chains below were found in one sample sequenced in a study of shared clonotypes between healthy human individuals. Produced via immunoSEQ multiplex PCR; TCRdb's table is partial and in-frame only. The sample contains about 2,500,000 clones, around nine tenths of which appear only once. The sample comprised naive CD4+ T cells sorted from blood. Subset noted: CD45RA+ positively selected. The receptors derive from a man aged 18 to 29 in good health.

The chain employs TRBV7-2 and TRBJ1-5; TRBD1 agrees at 7 bases. Per the germline V gene, CDR1 is SGHTA and CDR2 is FQGNSA. This CDR3 is built from 14 residues. Germline trimming cut 6 bases from V and 7 bases from J; bases unmatched to any gene: 9. The CDR3 region has the DNA TGTGCCAGCAGTGCGGGGCAGGGGGACCAGCCCCAGCATTTT. Protein sequence: CASSAGQGDQPQHF.

The rearrangement joins TRBV2 to TRBJ1-6, with 7 nucleotides matching TRBD1. The CDR3 totals 13 residues. Germline V gene lookup returns CDR1 SNHLY and CDR2 FYNNEI. V was clipped by 10 bases and J by 3 bases; unmatched bases: 3. The CDR3 region has the DNA TGTGCCACCAGGGGGGACTATAATTCACCCCTCCACTTT. Protein product: CATRGDYNSPLHF. The full variable domain, with the rest looked up from reference TRBV2 and TRBJ1-6, is EPEVTQTPSHQVTQMGQEVILRCVPISNHLYFYWYRQILGQKVEFLVSFYNNEISEKSEIFDDQFSVERPDGSNFTLKIRSTKLEDSAMYFCATRGDYNSPLHFGNGTRLTVT.

With respect to this clone: Other DNA sequences in this specimen translate into the identical CDR3. The chain joins TRBV11-2 to TRBJ2-2, with D unresolved. Germline-derived CDR1 and CDR2 are SGHAT and FQNNGV. The CDR3 has 11 residues. Deletions cut 3 bases from V and 7 bases from J, with 3 bases between. The CDR3 DNA reads as TGTGCCAGCAGCTTGGTCGGGGAGCTGTTTTTT. Translating gives CASSLVGELFF.

The V gene is TRBV19, the J gene TRBJ2-3; D is unresolved. The CDR3 extends over 14 amino acids. CDR1 LNHDA and CDR2 SQIVND come from the germline V gene (reference sequence). Between the trimmed V and J ends, which lost 1 base and 2 bases, there was a span of 7 bases. CDR3 nucleotides: TGTGCCAGTAGTATAGCCTGGAACACAGATACGCAGTATTTT. Amino acid sequence: CASSIAWNTDTQYF.

The chain employs TRBV2 and TRBJ2-6; D is perhaps TRBD1 or TRBD2 (6 bases each). Per the germline V gene, CDR1 is SNHLY and CDR2 is FYNNEI. This CDR3 contains 15 residues. Trimming left V 9 bases short and J 3 bases short, with 15 bases between. CDR3 DNA: TGTGCCAGTACGATCGGGGGCGATGGGGCCAACGTCCTGACTTTC. Protein product: CASTIGGDGANVLTF.

The chain has TRBV11-2 and TRBJ2-1; D call uncertain. Germline V gene lookup returns CDR1 SGHAT and CDR2 FQNNGV. Trimming left V 3 bases short and J 1 base short, with 10 bases between. The CDR3 covers 15 residues. CDR3 coding DNA: TGTGCCAGCAGCTTCCCAACCGGTTCCTACAATGAGCAGTTCTTC. It translates to CASSFPTGSYNEQFF.

The chain employs TRBV15 and TRBJ2-2, with D tentatively TRBD2 (6 bases). V lost 5 bases and J lost 5, with 15 bases in between. Germline CDR1 and CDR2: LNHNV and YYDKDF (reference sequence). The CDR3 spans 15 residues. CDR3 region: CATSSAGRGTGELFF. As DNA, the CDR3 is TGTGCCACCAGCTCCGCGGGACGGGGGACCGGGGAGCTGTTTTTT. Based on the CDR3 plus reference TRBV15 and TRBJ2-2, the full variable domain is DAMVIQNPRYQVTQFGKPVTLSCSQTLNHNVMYWYQQKSSQAPKLLFHYYDKDFNNEADTPDNFQSRRPNTSFCFLDIRSPGLGDTAMYLCATSSAGRGTGELFFGEGSRLTVL.

This sequence joins TRBV27 and TRBJ2-2, with 7 bases that match TRBD2. Germline loops: CDR1 MNHEY, CDR2 SMNVEV (reference sequence). V was clipped by 4 bases and J by 6 bases; unmatched bases: 8. The CDR3 is made up of 15 amino acids. For the CDR3, the DNA is TGTGCCAGCAGTTGGCGTGGCGGGGGAGCCGGGGAGCTGTTTTTT. This encodes CASSWRGGGAGELFF.

The chain employs TRBV19 and TRBJ1-2; a weak D match, TRBD1 (5 bases). V lost 3 bases and J lost 4, with 12 bases in between. The CDR3 has 14 amino acids. CDR1 is LNHDA, CDR2 SQIVND, per germline (reference sequence). The CDR3 nucleotides read TGTGCCAGTAGTATCGGGGGTACACTCTATGGCTACACCTTC. Its translation: CASSIGGTLYGYTF.

This clone was observed once. Distinct nucleotide sequences in the sample also encode this CDR3. J is TRBJ1-5 and V is TRBV6-1; 7 nucleotides agree with TRBD1. J was trimmed by 7 bases and V by 5 bases; bases with no gene match: 8. The CDR3 consists of 14 residues. CDR1 is MNHNS, CDR2 SASEGT, per germline. The CDR3 spells CASSLQGRGQPQHF. As DNA, the CDR3 is TGTGCCAGCAGTCTACAGGGGAGAGGCCAGCCCCAGCATTTT.

The rearrangement links TRBV9 to TRBJ1-2; 8 bases are shared with TRBD1. With V trimmed by 2 bases and J by 5 bases, 5 bases remained unmatched. There are 14 residues in the CDR3. The germline CDR1 and CDR2 sequences are SGDLS and YYNGEE. The CDR3 region has the DNA TGTGCCAGCAGCGTTTCCGGGACAGGATATGGCTACACCTTC. This gives the protein CASSVSGTGYGYTF.

The rearrangement joins TRBV19 to TRBJ2-5; D ambiguous. The CDR3 covers 12 residues. V lost 5 bases and J lost 5, with 9 bases in between. Germline-derived CDR1 and CDR2 are LNHDA and SQIVND (reference sequence). This CDR3 reads CASSSVAETQYF. In DNA form, the CDR3 reads TGTGCCAGTAGTTCGGTGGCGGAGACCCAGTACTTC.

The CDR3 protein is CASSELPGGGTEAFF. The DNA of the CDR3 is TGCGCCAGCAGCGAACTCCCAGGGGGGGGCACTGAAGCTTTCTTT. The rearrangement joins TRBV5-1 to TRBJ1-1, with 7 positions matching TRBD1. Germline V gives CDR1 SGHRS, CDR2 YFSETQ. The CDR3 totals 15 residues. Trimming at V came to 4 bases and at J to 4 bases, leaving 10 bases not matched to a gene. The full variable domain, with the rest looked up from reference TRBV5-1 and TRBJ1-1, is KAGVTQTPRYLIKTRGQQVTLSCSPISGHRSVSWYQQTPGQGLQFLFEYFSETQRNKGNFPGRFSGRQFSNSRSEMNVSTLELGDSALYLCASSELPGGGTEAFFGQGTRLTVV.

This rearrangement joins TRBV5-6 to TRBJ1-2, with 8 bases identical to TRBD1. The V gene end was trimmed by 4 bases and the J gene end by 4 bases; junction bases not matched to a gene: 12. The CDR3 has 16 residues. Per germline, CDR1 SGHDT and CDR2 YYEEEE. This CDR3 is CASSPGGQGSVYGYTF. The DNA of the CDR3 is TGTGCCAGCAGCCCTGGTGGACAGGGTAGTGTCTATGGCTACACCTTC.

Concerning this clone: In the same sample, other DNA sequences code for this CDR3. This sequence joins TRBV5-1 and TRBJ1-5; D not certain. With 0 bases removed from V and 4 bases from J, the gap between germline ends came to 8 bases. Germline V gene lookup returns CDR1 SGHRS and CDR2 YFSETQ. The CDR3 loop spans 14 amino acids. CDR3 sequence (DNA): TGCGCCAGCAGCTTGGGCGGACCAAATCAGCCCCAGCATTTT. This sequence encodes CASSLGGPNQPQHF. Combining the CDR3 with reference TRBV5-1 and TRBJ1-5 gives the whole variable domain KAGVTQTPRYLIKTRGQQVTLSCSPISGHRSVSWYQQTPGQGLQFLFEYFSETQRNKGNFPGRFSGRQFSNSRSEMNVSTLELGDSALYLCASSLGGPNQPQHFGDGTRLSIL.

The CDR3 coding sequence is TGTGCCAGCAGCTTAGTGGGGAGACTAGCGTACAGTCGCACAGATACGCAGTATTTT. Its translation is CASSLVGRLAYSRTDTQYF. The V gene is TRBV11-2, the J gene TRBJ2-3; TRBD2 aligns across 8 bases. The germline gives CDR1 SGHAT, CDR2 FQNNGV. V was clipped by 1 base and J by 1 base; unmatched bases: 13. The CDR3 is 19 amino acids.

V is TRBV9 and J is TRBJ1-3; weak D call: TRBD1 (6 bases). V gave up 0 bases and J gave up 7 bases, with 20 bases separating them. The CDR3 totals 17 residues. CDR1 and CDR2 from the germline V gene are SGDLS and YYNGEE. CDR3 sequence: CASSVGLAVGGLNTIYF. As DNA, the CDR3 is TGTGCCAGCAGCGTAGGGCTCGCTGTGGGGGGCCTCAACACCATATATTTT.

This sequence joins TRBV5-1 and TRBJ2-4, with 10 bases fitting TRBD2. This CDR3 contains 17 residues. Germline CDR1 reads SGHRS; CDR2 reads YFSETQ. The V and J ends lost 4 bases and 6 bases, in that order; junction bases with no gene match: 13. CDR3 in DNA: TGCGCCAGCAGCCCAGCCGGGACTAGCGACCAAAGAAACATTCAGTACTTC. Its protein product is CASSPAGTSDQRNIQYF.

J is TRBJ2-5 and V is TRBV30, with 9 bases matching TRBD2. J gave up 7 bases and V 2 bases, and 17 bases lay outside the gene matches. Germline CDR1 reads GTSNPN; CDR2 reads SVGIG (reference sequence). The CDR3 is made up of 17 amino acids. CDR3 sequence reads: CAWSLIGAGGALGTQYF. CDR3 in DNA: TGTGCCTGGAGTCTAATTGGAGCGGGGGGCGCCCTTGGGACCCAGTACTTC. The entire variable domain, with the rest obtained from reference TRBV30 and TRBJ2-5, is as follows: SQTIHQWPATLVQPVGSPLSLECTVEGTSNPNLYWYRQAAGRGLQLLFYSVGIGQISSEVPQNLSASRPQDRQFILSSKKLLLSDSGFYLCAWSLIGAGGALGTQYFGPGTRLLVL.

This chain connects TRBV6-5 to TRBJ1-1; D possibly corresponds to TRBD1 (6 bases). Trimming removed 5 bases at V and 4 bases at J, with 14 bases between. Per germline, CDR1 MNHEY and CDR2 SVGAGI. This CDR3 comprises 14 residues. The CDR3: CASSGRTGSTEAFF. The CDR3 DNA reads as TGTGCCAGCAGTGGGCGAACAGGGTCCACTGAAGCTTTCTTT.

V is TRBV30 and J is TRBJ1-2; D ambiguous. CDR1 is GTSNPN, CDR2 SVGIG, per germline (reference sequence). V gave up 4 bases and J gave up 2 bases, with 5 bases separating them. This CDR3 spans 11 amino acids. The CDR3 here is CAWIVNYGYTF. CDR3 DNA sequence: TGTGCCTGGATAGTAAACTATGGCTACACCTTC.

The chain joins TRBV19 to TRBJ1-4, with D perhaps matching TRBD1 (5 bases). Per germline, CDR1 LNHDA and CDR2 SQIVND (reference sequence). V was pared by 4 bases and J by 5 bases, with 11 bases between. The CDR3 is 14 residues long. CDR3 coding DNA: TGTGCCAGTAGTAACACAGGCTCAAATGAAAAACTGTTTTTT. It yields the protein CASSNTGSNEKLFF.

To note about this clone: The junction differs from germline at one of its ends, possibly a read error. The chain uses TRBV9 and TRBJ1-1; TRBD1 matches 7 bases. CDR1 SGDLS and CDR2 YYNGEE come from the germline V gene. The CDR3 has 15 amino acids. The CDR3 is CASSVEGGGGTEAFF. The DNA of the CDR3 is TGTGCCAGTAGCGTAGAAGGAGGGGGCGGCACTGAAGCTTTCTTT.

This rearrangement joins TRBV19 to TRBJ2-5; D is perhaps TRBD2 (6 bases). The CDR3 is 15 amino acids. Trimming left V 4 bases short and J 4 bases short, with 16 bases between. Germline CDR1 reads LNHDA; CDR2 reads SQIVND (reference sequence). In nucleotides, the CDR3 is TGTGCCAGTAGTACGCGGGACGGGCCTCGAGAGACCCAGTACTTC. Its protein product is CASSTRDGPRETQYF. Full variable domain (outside the CDR3, taken from reference TRBV19 and TRBJ2-5): DGGITQSPKYLFRKEGQNVTLSCEQNLNHDAMYWYRQDPGQGLRLIYYSQIVNDFQKGDIAEGYSVSREKKESFPLTVTSAQKNPTAFYLCASSTRDGPRETQYFGPGTRLLVL.

This chain uses TRBV5-4 with TRBJ1-4; TRBD1 agrees at 8 bases. The germline CDR1 and CDR2 sequences are SGHNT and YYREEE (reference sequence). J was trimmed by 8 bases and V by 3 bases; bases with no gene match: 9. The CDR3 sequence is 15 residues long. The CDR3 here is CASSSQGALREKLFF. As DNA, the CDR3 is TGTGCCAGCAGCTCCCAGGGGGCTTTGCGGGAAAAACTGTTTTTT.